Here is one TCR beta chain with its context. Its antigen remains undetermined. Base quality data are lacking; no much larger clone is found one base away. This entry belongs to a study of T cell responses to AZD1222 COVID-19 vaccine (TCRdb year 2021). About the study as a whole: A total of over 230 trial participants underwent TCR sequencing, of whom about 200 had received two doses of AZD1222 and about 25 had received two doses of the MenACWY control vaccine. Enrollment into the trials was organized by age into subgroups of 18-55, 56-69 and 70-plus years, and those subgroups contained around 150, 28 and 57 TCR-sequenced participants, respectively.

The time point label, read with the paper, signifies: about 28 days (+/-7) after the second vaccine dose. The sample's treatment or condition label is to be understood as: meningococcal conjugate vaccine given as trial control. The vaccinee samples were drawn from two UK trials, COV001 and COV002, one of which was a single-blind randomized controlled phase 2/3 trial testing AZD1222 (ChAdOx1 nCoV-19) in healthy adults. Trial participant PBMC samples were collected at day 0 and day 28 after the second dose for TCRbeta chain sequencing. Its CDR3 holds 13 amino acids, cysteine through phenylalanine. The DNA shown is the 39-base CDR3, in frame from base 1. The junction shows trimming of 2 bases on V and 17 bases on J, plus 21 bases between the germline ends. Taken from the germline V gene (reference sequence), the CDR1 and CDR2 loops are GTSNPN and SVGIG. Findings and caveats that apply to the study as a whole: No day 14 peak-response samples were available, so repertoires were characterized only after the peak T cell response. Spike-specific TCR breadth and depth rose significantly after two AZD1222 doses compared with day 0 and with MenACWY recipients. Reportedly, close to half of the unique spike-specific TCRs recognized epitopes lying outside the regions that are mutated in the B.1.351 and B.1.1.7 variants. Conclusions about previously exposed vaccinees were limited because only a handful of AZD1222 recipients were SARS-CoV-2 seropositive at baseline. In the small 56-69-year group, the increase in depth fell short of significance, most likely because of low power. Most participants were white British and females outnumbered males, and the authors suggested that clonal diversity may have been underestimated. Vaccine-associated CD4 TCRs spanned the whole spike protein, with dominant responses in regions 160-218 and 743-854.

The CDR3 regions of human TCRbeta chains were analyzed by immunosequencing. The study's processing was this. Repertoire TCRs were checked for matches against a reference library of SARS-CoV-2-specific TCRs that had been generated using the MIRA antigen-specificity platform. Breadth was defined as the fraction of unique TCRs that were SARS-CoV-2-associated. Depth was defined as the fraction of total T cells that were SARS-CoV-2-associated. Each spike-specific TCR was assigned to its reactive spike region and to a CD4 or CD8 class using the MIRA data. Log10-transformed breadth and depth values were compared by one-way ANOVA with Sidak's multiple comparisons tests. This immuneACCESS table, as held by TCRdb, lists in-frame sequences with V and J called but not all clones. Of the missing ones, under half trace to an unresolved V gene in checked studies; the others have no known cause. V and J calls and clone size are those listed in that table; D and trimming were worked out from the DNA. In this sample the table shows roughly 43,000 clones, over 75% of which occur a single time. The ten largest clones add up to about 22% of the sample.

Sequencing used peripheral blood, obtained 28 days after the second dose of the MenACWY control vaccine. Recombination connected TRBV30 to TRBJ2-2; the D gene cannot be resolved reliably. The origin of this receptor is an adult who received the MenACWY meningococcal vaccine as a control. This receptor carries the CDR3 CAWSLERINTVFF. The bases are TGTGCCTGGAGTCTCGAACGCATCAATACAGTCTTTTTT.